This record concerns one T cell receptor beta chain sequence. Those enrolled in Seattle joined during active infection and were followed longitudinally afterward. The sample belongs to a study of blood T cell repertoires in COVID-19. Study-level information: The cDNA or gDNA used as material had been derived from T cells, B-cell-depleted T cells, or PBMCs.

As processed by the authors: Amplification of reference gene primers provided the estimated nucleated cell counts. Sequenced by immunoSEQ multiplex PCR; TCRdb stores in-frame clones only, minus some. Clone size and the V and J calls come from that table; the DNA yielded D and trimming. Here the sample spans about 300,000 clones, about 88% being singletons. CDR1 and CDR2 (germline): KGHSH, LQKENI. V was trimmed by 6 bases and J by 2 bases, leaving 14 bases between them. CDR3 size: 14 residues. The sequence was obtained from a human donor with COVID-19, enrolled during active disease. The donor label of this sample is uncertain. V usage is TRBV18 and J usage is TRBJ2-7, with D possibly matching TRBD1 (5 bases). The sample comprised peripheral blood. The CDR3 coding sequence is TGTGCCAGCTCCCAGGGTGCTAGTACCTACGAGCAGTACTTC. Protein product: CASSQGASTYEQYF.